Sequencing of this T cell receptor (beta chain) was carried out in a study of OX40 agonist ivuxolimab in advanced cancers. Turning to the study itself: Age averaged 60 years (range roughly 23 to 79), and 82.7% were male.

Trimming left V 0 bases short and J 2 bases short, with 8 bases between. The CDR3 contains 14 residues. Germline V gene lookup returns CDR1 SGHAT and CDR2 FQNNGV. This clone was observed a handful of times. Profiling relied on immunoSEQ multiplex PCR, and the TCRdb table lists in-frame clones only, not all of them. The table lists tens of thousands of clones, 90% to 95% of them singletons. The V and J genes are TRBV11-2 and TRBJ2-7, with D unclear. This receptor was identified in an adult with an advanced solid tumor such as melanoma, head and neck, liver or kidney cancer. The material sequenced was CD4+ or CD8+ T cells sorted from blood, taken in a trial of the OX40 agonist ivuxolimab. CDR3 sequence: CASSLDVGAYEQYF. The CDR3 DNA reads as TGTGCCAGCAGCTTAGATGTTGGGGCCTACGAGCAGTACTTC.